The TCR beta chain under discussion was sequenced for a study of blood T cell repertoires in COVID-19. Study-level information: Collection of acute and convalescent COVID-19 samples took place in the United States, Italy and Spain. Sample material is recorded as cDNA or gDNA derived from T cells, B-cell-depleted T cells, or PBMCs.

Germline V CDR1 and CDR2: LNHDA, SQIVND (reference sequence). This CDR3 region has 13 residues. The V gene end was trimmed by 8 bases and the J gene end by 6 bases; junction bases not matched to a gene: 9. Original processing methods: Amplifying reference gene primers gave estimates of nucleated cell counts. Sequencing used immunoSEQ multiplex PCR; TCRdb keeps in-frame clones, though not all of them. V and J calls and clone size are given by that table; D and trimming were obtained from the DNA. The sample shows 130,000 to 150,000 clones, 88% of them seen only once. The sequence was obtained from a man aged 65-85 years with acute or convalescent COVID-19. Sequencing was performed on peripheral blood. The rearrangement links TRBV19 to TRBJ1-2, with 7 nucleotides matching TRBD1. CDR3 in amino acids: CASATGVLDGYTF. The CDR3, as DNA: TGTGCCAGTGCCACAGGGGTGCTCGATGGCTACACCTTC.